This passage covers 15 T cell receptor beta chains from one sample sequenced in a study of Tregs in tolerant kidney transplant recipients. Clones were sequenced by immunoSEQ multiplex PCR, and TCRdb holds only the in-frame ones, with some missing. The data show 45,000 to 55,000 clones, over 80% seen once. Mixed chimerism was transient after nonmyeloablative marrow transplants from related graft donors. Material: CD8+ T cells from blood (PBMCs), obtained 24 months after the transplant. All receptors derive from a human patient who received a combined kidney and bone marrow transplant. Some T cells may be the graft donor's.

In its sample, this clone was seen a few times. V usage is TRBV7-6 and J usage is TRBJ2-1; TRBD2 aligns across 10 bases. This CDR3 region has 15 residues. With V trimmed by 5 bases and J by 1 base, 2 bases remained unmatched. CDR1 SGHVS and CDR2 FNYEAQ come from the germline V gene. The CDR3 DNA follows: TGTGCCAGCAGCACAGCGGGAGGGTCCTACAATGAGCAGTTCTTC. Translated, it gives CASSTAGGSYNEQFF.

J is TRBJ2-7 and V is TRBV27, with a weak D call TRBD2 (7 bases). This CDR3 region has 15 residues. V was shortened by 5 bases and J by 3 bases, with 17 bases between the two germline ends. Germline CDR1 reads MNHEY; CDR2 reads SMNVEV (reference sequence). CDR3 sequence reads: CASSRWGGADYEQYF. CDR3 in DNA: TGTGCCAGCAGTCGCTGGGGGGGGGCGGACTACGAGCAGTACTTC.

The rearrangement uses TRBV7-9 and TRBJ2-7; D possibly corresponds to TRBD2 (6 bases). CDR1 and CDR2 from the germline V gene are SEHNR and FQNEAQ (reference sequence). V lost 2 bases to trimming and J lost 2 bases, with 13 bases between them. This CDR3 region has 15 residues. In DNA form, the CDR3 reads TGTGCCAGCAGCTTACCGGGTCTAGCGACCTACGAGCAGTACTTC. It is translated as CASSLPGLATYEQYF.

V is TRBV7-3 and J is TRBJ2-7, with no clear D. The CDR3 is made up of 10 amino acids. The germline CDR1 and CDR2 sequences are SGHTA and FQGTGA. V lost 8 bases to trimming and J lost 6 bases, with 8 bases between them. DNA of the CDR3: TGTGCCAGCCCTTTCGTCGAGCAGTACTTC. It is translated as CASPFVEQYF.

This clone was counted a single time. The J gene is TRBJ2-7, the V gene TRBV4-3, with TRBD1 as a possible D gene (6 bases). The CDR3 covers 16 residues. Germline-derived CDR1 and CDR2 are LGHNA and YSLEER. V gave up 0 bases and J gave up 0 bases, with 12 bases separating them. CDR3 in amino acids: CASSQDTRGSSYEQYF. The CDR3 DNA follows: TGCGCCAGCAGCCAAGATACAAGGGGGAGCTCCTACGAGCAGTACTTC.

About this clone: The identical CDR3 is also encoded by other nucleotide sequences in the sample. This chain uses TRBV4-3 with TRBJ1-6; 7 nucleotides align to TRBD1. Germline CDR1 reads LGHNA; CDR2 reads YSLEER. This CDR3 spans 18 amino acids. The junction had 14 bases not matched to a gene; V was cut back by 3 bases and J by 6 bases. CDR3 nucleotide sequence: TGCGCCAGCAGCCACAGCGCGGGACAGCCATCTCCTAATTCACCCCTCCACTTT. It yields the protein CASSHSAGQPSPNSPLHF.

The V and J genes are TRBV9 and TRBJ2-7; weak D call: TRBD2 (7 bases). This CDR3 contains 14 residues. Germline-derived CDR1 and CDR2 are SGDLS and YYNGEE. Trimming left V 0 bases short and J 5 bases short, with 12 bases between. The CDR3: CASSVEGGGDEQYF. In DNA form, the CDR3 reads TGTGCCAGCAGCGTAGAGGGGGGGGGCGACGAGCAGTACTTC.

The rearrangement joins TRBV28 to TRBJ1-5; D call uncertain. CDR1 and CDR2 from the germline V gene are MDHEN and SYDVKM. The CDR3 is 15 residues long. V lost 6 bases and J 0 bases, leaving 12 bases between the germline ends. CDR3 in DNA: TGTGCCAGCAGGTCGGGGATAAGTAGCAATCAGCCCCAGCATTTT. Translated, it gives CASRSGISSNQPQHF.

The rearrangement uses TRBV7-9 and TRBJ2-3; a possible D gene is TRBD2 (5 bases). V lost 0 bases and J 3 bases, leaving 7 bases between the germline ends. Germline CDR1 and CDR2: SEHNR and FQNEAQ (reference sequence). This CDR3 has 14 amino acids. The CDR3 nucleotides read TGTGCCAGCAGCTTAGCACTAGGGACAGATACGCAGTATTTT. Amino acids: CASSLALGTDTQYF.

In its sample, this clone was seen once. V usage is TRBV19 and J usage is TRBJ2-7, with a weak D call TRBD1 (6 bases). With 6 bases removed from V and 6 bases from J, the gap between germline ends came to 27 bases. The CDR3 sequence is 17 residues long. Germline V gene lookup returns CDR1 LNHDA and CDR2 SQIVND (reference sequence). The CDR3 nucleotides read TGTGCCAGTAGAGTAATGGTTGTGGCGACAGGAGAAGCCGAGCAGTACTTC. Amino acids: CASRVMVVATGEAEQYF.

The chain combines TRBV5-6 with TRBJ2-1; 7 bases are shared with TRBD2. V dropped 0 bases and J dropped 10; count of bases not matched to a gene: 4. Germline loops: CDR1 SGHDT, CDR2 YYEEEE. CDR3 length equals 13 residues. The CDR3 region is CASSLGGGREQFF. The CDR3 DNA is TGTGCCAGCAGCTTGGGCGGGGGTAGGGAGCAGTTCTTC.

The chain combines TRBV6-5 with TRBJ1-3; TRBD1 agrees at 9 bases. The germline V gene encodes CDR1 MNHEY and CDR2 SVGAGI. After removal of 3 bases from V and 8 bases from J, the junction contained 5 bases not matched to a gene. CDR3 length: 14 amino acids. The CDR3 reads CASSYLGQGDTIYF. The CDR3, as DNA: TGTGCCAGCAGTTATTTGGGACAGGGCGACACCATATATTTT.

The V gene is TRBV9, the J gene TRBJ2-1, with 8 bases identical to TRBD2. The CDR3 length is 17 residues. The germline CDR1 and CDR2 sequences are SGDLS and YYNGEE. The ends lost 4 bases at V and 2 bases at J; junction bases unmatched: 11. The CDR3 bases are TGTGCCAGCAGCAACTGGGGTAGCGGGATCGCCTACAATGAGCAGTTCTTC. This translates into CASSNWGSGIAYNEQFF.

Details on this clone: The junction differs from germline at one of its ends, possibly a read error. This chain connects TRBV5-8 to TRBJ2-1; TRBD2 matches at 7 bases. This CDR3 is 15 amino acids long. Germline lookup yields CDR1 SGHTS and CDR2 YDEGEE. The CDR3 loop reads CASSLGLATYNGQFF. The CDR3 DNA sequence: TGTGCCAGCAGCTTGGGACTAGCCACCTACAATGGGCAGTTCTTC.

The V and J genes are TRBV7-9 and TRBJ2-2; 7 bases are shared with TRBD2. Germline V gene lookup returns CDR1 SEHNR and CDR2 FQNEAQ (reference sequence). The CDR3 has 15 amino acids. Trimming took 5 bases from V and 0 from J; bases not matched to a gene: 3. The CDR3 region has the DNA TGTGCCAGCAGCGAGAGCGGGACGAACACCGGGGAGCTGTTTTTT. Translation gives CASSESGTNTGELFF.